Given below is one T cell receptor (beta chain) in context. Antigen: not known. The data were obtained in a study of T cell responses to AZD1222 COVID-19 vaccine. TCRdb keeps only in-frame clones here, not all; method: immunoSEQ multiplex PCR. The sample includes 90,000 or so clones, roughly nine tenths of them seen just once. V lost 3 bases and J lost 2, with 15 bases in between. This CDR3 contains 16 residues. The V gene's germline CDR1 is SGHRS and CDR2 YFSETQ. Overall study findings and caveats: Spike was spanned by vaccine-associated CD4 TCRs, with dominance at 160-218 and 743-854. Of spike-specific TCRs, nearly half reportedly target regions left unmutated in variants. The peak T cell response came first, and repertoires were sampled only after it.

This TCR was recovered from an adult in good health. Sequencing used peripheral blood, obtained on day 0 of AZD1222 vaccination. The J gene is TRBJ1-3, the V gene TRBV5-1, with D unresolved. This CDR3 is CASSSRELSPGNTIYF. As DNA, the CDR3 is TGCGCCAGCAGCTCGCGGGAGTTATCCCCTGGAAACACCATATATTTT.